The 29 T cell receptor beta chains below come from one sample, sequenced in a study of blood T cell repertoires in COVID-19. Sequencing was performed with immunoSEQ multiplex PCR; in TCRdb, only in-frame clones are kept and a portion is missing. This table has about 160,000 clones, approximately 84% appearing once. Sequencing was performed on PBMCs or T cells enriched from blood (not recorded which). The receptors stem from a woman aged 40-49 years with acute COVID-19.

Many counts were recorded for this clone. The rearrangement uses TRBV20-1 and TRBJ1-1; no definite D call. Trimming cost V 3 bases and J 10 bases, with 15 bases left between them. This CDR3 region has 12 residues. The V gene's germline CDR1 is DFQATT and CDR2 SNEGSKA (reference sequence). DNA for the CDR3: TGCAGTGCTAGTGGTAGACTTACGGGAGCTTTCTTT. Amino acids: CSASGRLTGAFF.

J is TRBJ1-1 and V is TRBV6-5; 8 nucleotides agree with TRBD1. The CDR3 has 14 amino acids. V shed 5 bases, J shed 6 bases, and the junction held 8 bases outside the gene matches. Germline V gene lookup returns CDR1 MNHEY and CDR2 SVGAGI. In DNA, the CDR3 is TGTGCCAGCAGTACGTCAGGGGGCTGGGCTGAAGCTTTCTTT. It encodes CASSTSGGWAEAFF.

The chain employs TRBV6-5 and TRBJ1-2; the D gene is possibly TRBD1 (6 bases). Trimming shortened V by 5 bases and J by 4 bases, and 11 bases separated the two germline ends. There are 13 residues in the CDR3. Per the germline V gene, CDR1 is MNHEY and CDR2 is SVGAGI. CDR3 residues: CASSRQGTYGYTF. The CDR3 DNA reads TGTGCCAGCAGTCGGCAGGGGACCTATGGCTACACCTTC.

This chain links TRBV7-2 with TRBJ2-2; 12 bases fit TRBD2. This CDR3 region has 16 residues. Germline values: CDR1 SGHTA, CDR2 FQGNSA. Germline trimming cut 5 bases from V and 0 bases from J; bases unmatched to any gene: 1. CDR3: CASSRTSGANTGELFF. The CDR3 bases are TGTGCCAGCAGCCGGACTAGCGGGGCGAACACCGGGGAGCTGTTTTTT.

The genes are TRBV6-5 and TRBJ2-1, with unresolved D. V was pared by 0 bases and J by 1 base, with 10 bases between. CDR3 length: 16 residues. The germline V gene has CDR1 MNHEY and CDR2 SVGAGI. The DNA of the CDR3 is TGTGCCAGCAGTTACTCGGTTCAGATTTCCTACAATGAGCAGTTCTTC. Residues: CASSYSVQISYNEQFF.

J is TRBJ2-7 and V is TRBV7-8; 12 bases line up with TRBD2. CDR1 is SGHVS, CDR2 FQNEAQ, per germline. Trimming removed 0 bases from V and 13 bases from J; junction bases left unmatched: 7. The CDR3 contains 14 residues. The CDR3 is CASSLAGRLAGAYF. The CDR3 nucleotides are TGTGCCAGCAGCTTAGCGGGGAGACTAGCGGGAGCCTACTTC.

V gene TRBV5-1 combines with J gene TRBJ1-5, with 7 bases matching TRBD1. V lost 4 bases, J lost 5 bases, and 6 bases stayed unmatched. CDR3 length: 14 residues. Germline V CDR1 and CDR2: SGHRS, YFSETQ. CDR3 in amino acids: CASSPGTEDQPQHF. In DNA form, the CDR3 reads TGCGCCAGCAGCCCCGGGACAGAAGATCAGCCCCAGCATTTT.

V is TRBV6-6 and J is TRBJ1-2, with D unresolved. Germline V gives CDR1 MNHNY, CDR2 SVGAGI (reference sequence). Trimming left V 2 bases short and J 5 bases short, with 15 bases between. This CDR3 contains 15 residues. The CDR3 loop is CASSYVEGGYYGYTF. DNA for the CDR3: TGTGCCAGCAGTTACGTAGAGGGCGGTTATTATGGCTACACCTTC.

The rearrangement uses TRBV5-1 and TRBJ1-3, with D uncertain. The CDR3 sequence is 15 residues long. Germline assignment: CDR1 SGHRS and CDR2 YFSETQ. V was trimmed by 0 bases and J by 0 bases, leaving 7 bases between them. CDR3 sequence reads: CASSLDGGSGNTIYF. The CDR3 coding sequence is TGCGCCAGCAGCTTGGATGGAGGCTCTGGAAACACCATATATTTT.

The rearrangement uses TRBV30 and TRBJ1-1; a weak D match, TRBD1 (6 bases). CDR1 is GTSNPN, CDR2 SVGIG, per germline (reference sequence). This CDR3 has 21 residues. The V gene lost 4 bases and the J gene lost 2 bases, with 35 bases spanning the gap. CDR3 residues: CAWIYPFAGGQGVGKNTEAFF. The CDR3, as DNA: TGTGCCTGGATATACCCATTCGCGGGGGGCCAGGGAGTAGGGAAAAACACTGAAGCTTTCTTT.

The genes are TRBV28 and TRBJ2-1; a weak D match, TRBD2 (5 bases). With 5 bases removed from V and 0 bases from J, the gap between germline ends came to 20 bases. The CDR3 extends over 18 amino acids. Germline V CDR1 and CDR2: MDHEN, SYDVKM. The CDR3 here is CASSGKRSSGRSYNEQFF. Written as DNA, the CDR3 is TGTGCCAGCAGTGGTAAACGTAGCAGCGGCCGCTCCTACAATGAGCAGTTCTTC.

The chain couples TRBV27 to TRBJ1-6, with D perhaps TRBD1 (5 bases). The CDR3 has 15 residues. Germline V gene sequence: CDR1 MNHEY, CDR2 SMNVEV (reference sequence). V dropped 5 bases and J dropped 7 bases, with 15 bases sitting between them. The CDR3 coding sequence is TGTGCCAGCAGTCAGCGGGACGGGGGGAATTCACCCCTCCACTTT. Protein: CASSQRDGGNSPLHF.

The J gene is TRBJ2-7, the V gene TRBV6-5, with TRBD2 identical over 11 bases. V was clipped by 6 bases and J by 4 bases; unmatched bases: 8. The CDR3 is made up of 15 amino acids. The germline V gene has CDR1 MNHEY and CDR2 SVGAGI. CDR3 in amino acids: CASSVLAGGDYEQYV. The CDR3 nucleotides are TGTGCCAGCAGCGTTCTAGCGGGAGGTGATTACGAGCAGTACGTC.

The V call is TRBV15, the J call TRBJ2-5, with TRBD2 matching 7 bases. CDR3 length equals 16 residues. Looked up from germline, CDR1 is LNHNV and CDR2 is YYDKDF (reference sequence). V shed 1 base, J shed 5 bases, and the junction held 10 bases outside the gene matches. This chain's CDR3 is CATSRGLTGGGETQYF. In DNA form, the CDR3 reads TGTGCCACCAGCAGAGGCTTAACGGGAGGAGGGGAGACCCAGTACTTC.

The chain links TRBV24-1 to TRBJ2-1; 10 bases map to TRBD2. The CDR3 has 16 residues. V lost 4 bases and J lost 5; bases outside the gene matches: 7. The V gene's germline CDR1 is KGHDR and CDR2 SFDVKD. The CDR3 spells CATSEPRAGGDNEQFF. The CDR3 nucleotides are TGTGCCACCAGTGAGCCTCGAGCGGGAGGGGACAATGAGCAGTTCTTC.

The chain couples TRBV25-1 to TRBJ1-1; tentatively, D is TRBD1 (5 bases). The CDR3 extends over 14 amino acids. Trimming shortened V by 7 bases and J by 5 bases, and 17 bases separated the two germline ends. Germline V gene sequence: CDR1 MGHDK, CDR2 SYGVNS. CDR3: CASTWGGVETEAFF. The CDR3 DNA is TGTGCCAGCACCTGGGGGGGGGTGGAGACTGAAGCTTTCTTT. Full variable domain (rest looked up from reference TRBV25-1 and TRBJ1-1): EADIYQTPRYLVIGTGKKITLECSQTMGHDKMYWYQQDPGMELHLIHYSYGVNSTEKGDLSSESTVSRIRTEHFPLTLESARPSHTSQYLCASTWGGVETEAFFGQGTRLTVV.

This clone was detected a few times. The chain employs TRBV19 and TRBJ2-7, with D possibly matching TRBD1 (7 bases). The V end was cut by 3 bases, the J end by 3 bases, with 12 bases between. Germline V gives CDR1 LNHDA, CDR2 SQIVND (reference sequence). CDR3 length equals 14 residues. DNA of the CDR3: TGTGCCAGTAGTATGGGAGGACAGGACTACGAGCAGTACGTC. Translation: CASSMGGQDYEQYV.

This clone was counted a single time. CDR3 protein: CASSLTSGTLPTHNEQFF. CDR3 bases: TGTGCCAGCAGCTTGACTAGCGGCACCCTCCCGACCCACAATGAGCAGTTCTTC. J is TRBJ2-1 and V is TRBV5-4, with 8 bases fitting TRBD2. The CDR3 extends over 18 amino acids. Germline assignment: CDR1 SGHNT and CDR2 YYREEE (reference sequence). Trimming at V came to 1 base and at J to 5 bases, leaving 14 bases not matched to a gene.

The chain combines TRBV29-1 with TRBJ2-3, with a weak D call TRBD1 (6 bases). The CDR3 totals 14 residues. Germline V gives CDR1 SQVTM, CDR2 ANQGSEA. Trimming shortened V by 5 bases and J by 0 bases, and 12 bases separated the two germline ends. Here the CDR3 DNA reads TGCAGCGTTCTAACAGGGTGGAGCACAGATACGCAGTATTTT. This gives the protein CSVLTGWSTDTQYF.

J is TRBJ2-2 and V is TRBV5-5, with 7 bases lining up with TRBD1. This CDR3 is built from 14 residues. Germline V lookup: CDR1 SGHKS, CDR2 YYEKEE (reference sequence). V trimming: 8 bases; J trimming: 4 bases; junction bases outside the gene matches: 8. CDR3 sequence: CASTGARSTGELFF. The CDR3 region has the DNA TGTGCCAGTACAGGGGCACGAAGCACCGGGGAGCTGTTTTTT.

The V call is TRBV9, the J call TRBJ2-1, with TRBD1 identical over 8 bases. V gave up 4 bases and J gave up 5 bases; unmatched junction bases: 8. The CDR3 is 15 residues long. Germline CDR1 SGDLS, CDR2 YYNGEE. The CDR3 DNA reads TGTGCCAGCAGCCCGGGACAGGTGGTTAACAATGAGCAGTTCTTC. The encoded protein is CASSPGQVVNNEQFF.

This chain joins TRBV12-3 or TRBV12-4 and TRBJ2-7, with D possibly being TRBD2 (6 bases). The CDR3 has 12 residues. V lost 6 bases to trimming and J lost 6 bases, with 12 bases between them. This CDR3 reads CASRLRESEQYF. The CDR3 region has the DNA TGTGCCAGCAGGCTTCGGGAGTCCGAGCAGTACTTC.

V usage is TRBV9 and J usage is TRBJ2-3, with TRBD2 identical over 8 bases. V lost 0 bases and J lost 4; bases outside the gene matches: 16. The CDR3 runs 19 residues. Germline V gene sequence: CDR1 SGDLS, CDR2 YYNGEE. CDR3: CASSVVGGSGSGSPDTQYF. DNA for the CDR3: TGTGCCAGCAGCGTAGTCGGCGGGTCGGGGAGCGGGAGCCCAGATACGCAGTATTTT.

The rearrangement uses TRBV21-1 and TRBJ1-2; the table names TRBD1, a call not compared with the DNA. TRBV21-1 is a listed pseudogene. The CDR3 covers 16 residues. The CDR3 reads CASSGSGGTGSYGYTF. The CDR3 DNA reads TGTGCCAGCTCAGGAAGTGGCGGGACAGGCTCTTATGGCTACACCTTC.

The V call is TRBV2, the J call TRBJ2-7, with D possibly being TRBD2 (6 bases). This CDR3 has 14 residues. Germline loops: CDR1 SNHLY, CDR2 FYNNEI. Deletions cut 3 bases from V and 1 base from J, with 10 bases between. DNA for the CDR3: TGTGCCAGCAGTGATGGGAGGTTTTCCTACGAGCAGTACTTC. It yields the protein CASSDGRFSYEQYF.

Concerning this clone: This sample also contains other DNA sequences that code for the same CDR3. The chain's CDR3 is CSASRGPEAFF. In nucleotides, the CDR3 is TGCAGTGCTAGCAGGGGGCCTGAAGCTTTCTTT. The V gene is TRBV20-1, the J gene TRBJ1-1, with 8 bases identical to TRBD1. V shed 3 bases, J shed 6 bases, and the junction held 0 bases outside the gene matches. The V gene's germline CDR1 is DFQATT and CDR2 SNEGSKA (reference sequence). This CDR3 region has 11 residues.

CDR3 DNA sequence: TGTGCCAGTAGTAACACAGGGAGTTTAGACTATGGCTACACCTTC. Translation gives CASSNTGSLDYGYTF. The chain has TRBV19 and TRBJ1-2, with D maybe TRBD1 (6 bases). Trimming shortened V by 4 bases and J by 3 bases, and 15 bases separated the two germline ends. The germline V gene encodes CDR1 LNHDA and CDR2 SQIVND (reference sequence). The CDR3 runs 15 residues.

This chain joins TRBV6-5 and TRBJ1-3, with TRBD1 matching over 7 bases. The germline gives CDR1 MNHEY, CDR2 SVGAGI. V lost 4 bases to trimming and J lost 15 bases; unmatched junction nucleotides: 12. The CDR3 runs 13 residues. In nucleotides, the CDR3 is TGTGCCAGCAGTTTAAAGACAGGGACGGACCCATATTTT. As protein: CASSLKTGTDPYF.

This chain connects TRBV7-9 to TRBJ1-2, with TRBD1 as a possible D gene (5 bases). The CDR3 is 16 amino acids. Germline V gene lookup returns CDR1 SEHNR and CDR2 FQNEAQ (reference sequence). The ends were cut back, 4 bases at V and 6 bases at J, with 21 bases in the middle. In DNA, the CDR3 is TGTGCCAGCAGCTCAGCCCTATCCTTGGGGCATAATGGCTACACCTTC. Translation gives CASSSALSLGHNGYTF.